The 9 T cell receptor beta chains below come from one sample, sequenced in a study of memory B cells and T cells in multiple sclerosis. Repertoires were generated with immunoSEQ multiplex PCR, while TCRdb's copy carries only in-frame clones and drops some. The table lists about 46,000 clones, roughly 87% of them singletons. These receptors' antigens are unknown. CFSE-dim autoproliferating and CFSE-high non-proliferating T cells from unstimulated culture were sequenced separately. Pooled replicate wells came from 50 million to 60 million CFSE-labeled PBMCs cultured approximately 7 days without stimulus. Source material: PBMCs from blood kept in culture. The receptors come from a human donor with multiple sclerosis.

This clone was observed a single time. CDR3 nucleotides: TGTGCCACCAGCAGAGATCTTGCTAGGACAGGGGTGGCCGGGGAGCTGTTTTTT. It yields the protein CATSRDLARTGVAGELFF. The chain uses TRBV15 and TRBJ2-2; 9 nucleotides align to TRBD1. Per germline, CDR1 LNHNV and CDR2 YYDKDF (reference sequence). Trimming cost V 0 bases and J 6 bases; bases outside gene matches: 11. The CDR3 extends over 18 amino acids.

The chain combines TRBV6-1 with TRBJ2-7; no clear D. The V end was cut by 8 bases, the J end by 1 base, with 12 bases between. The CDR3 extends over 13 amino acids. CDR1 and CDR2 (germline): MNHNS, SASEGT. The CDR3 DNA follows: TGTGCCAGCGTCATCAGAGAGTCCTACGAGCAGTACTTC. Translation gives CASVIRESYEQYF.

The genes are TRBV15 and TRBJ1-5, with D maybe TRBD1 (5 bases). Germline V lookup: CDR1 LNHNV, CDR2 YYDKDF (reference sequence). The CDR3 runs to 14 residues. Between the trimmed V and J ends, which lost 0 bases and 5 bases, there was a span of 8 bases. CDR3 sequence (DNA): TGTGCCACCAGCAGAGATGGGGCCGATCAGCCCCAGCATTTT. Translated, it gives CATSRDGADQPQHF.

V gene TRBV6-6 combines with J gene TRBJ2-5, with D uncertain. V was trimmed by 6 bases and J by 5 bases, leaving 13 bases between them. The CDR3 has 13 amino acids. Per germline, CDR1 MNHNY and CDR2 SVGAGI (reference sequence). Here the CDR3 DNA reads TGTGCCAGCAGATACGGGCCTCTGGAGACCCAGTACTTC. As protein: CASRYGPLETQYF.

This clone has just one count. The V call is TRBV5-5, the J call TRBJ2-7; weak D call: TRBD2 (6 bases). Trimming took off 3 bases at V and 2 bases at J, with 12 bases between the two ends. The germline gives CDR1 SGHKS, CDR2 YYEKEE (reference sequence). CDR3 length: 14 residues. This chain's CDR3 is CASSWAGPPYEQYF. DNA of the CDR3: TGTGCCAGCAGCTGGGCGGGACCCCCCTACGAGCAGTACTTC.

This chain joins TRBV27 and TRBJ2-1, with 7 bases fitting TRBD2. In germline, CDR1 is MNHEY, CDR2 SMNVEV (reference sequence). The CDR3 sequence is 16 residues long. The J segment lost 7 bases and the V segment lost 8 bases, leaving 17 bases of the junction unmatched. The CDR3 sequence: CASSHMGGVGWNEQFF. The CDR3 coding sequence is TGTGCCAGCTCCCATATGGGGGGGGTAGGTTGGAATGAGCAGTTCTTC.

V usage is TRBV6-6 and J usage is TRBJ2-5, with D uncertain. Germline V gene sequence: CDR1 MNHNY, CDR2 SVGAGI (reference sequence). Trimming pared 5 bases from V and 10 bases from J, leaving 11 bases between. The CDR3 is 11 amino acids. Here the CDR3 reads CASSPDRHQYF. CDR3 sequence (DNA): TGTGCCAGCAGTCCCGATCGCCACCAGTACTTC.

The rearrangement joins TRBV4-1 to TRBJ1-1; a weak D match, TRBD1 (6 bases). This CDR3 has 15 amino acids. Trimming stripped 1 base from V and 0 bases from J, with 9 bases between. Per the germline V gene, CDR1 is MGHRA and CDR2 is YSYEKL. The DNA of the CDR3 is TGCGCCAGCAGCCAAGGGGGGGCGATGAACACTGAAGCTTTCTTT. This encodes CASSQGGAMNTEAFF.

This clone is a singleton in its sample. This chain uses TRBV27 with TRBJ2-6, with D perhaps matching TRBD2 (5 bases). Germline V gives CDR1 MNHEY, CDR2 SMNVEV (reference sequence). The length of the CDR3 is 18 residues. Trimming pared 0 bases from V and 3 bases from J, leaving 15 bases between. CDR3 in amino acids: CASSLSLGLAGGANVLTF. In DNA form, the CDR3 reads TGTGCCAGCAGTTTATCGTTAGGGCTCGCGGGTGGGGCCAACGTCCTGACTTTC.